One T cell receptor beta chain is described in this entry. The age range of participants was 18 to 89 years, with residence in under 25 US areas. Assignments of participants to cohorts depended upon their own reported clinical history. Exposed volunteers were people who met a COVID-19 case within 2 weeks before study entry. The data originate from a study of blood T cell repertoires in COVID-19. Study as a whole: Spain, Italy and the United States supplied samples that represented acute and convalescent COVID-19.

TCRdb's copy holds only in-frame clones and misses some; the assay was immunoSEQ multiplex PCR. This sample has 400,000 to 500,000 clones, with roughly 84% found just once. The TCR comes from a woman between 18 and 29 years old who had been exposed to COVID-19. Sequencing used PBMCs or T cells enriched from blood (not recorded which).

The DNA of the CDR3 is TGTGCCAGTAGTCCGGGACTAGCGAGTATTTACGAGCAGTACTTC. Translated: CASSPGLASIYEQYF. This rearrangement joins TRBV19 to TRBJ2-7, with TRBD2 matching over 10 bases. Germline V gives CDR1 LNHDA, CDR2 SQIVND (reference sequence). V lost 5 bases to trimming and J lost 4 bases; unmatched junction nucleotides: 8. The CDR3 covers 15 residues.